The 12 T cell receptor beta chains reported below all come from one sample, sequenced in a study of blood T cell repertoires in COVID-19. TCRdb's table, derived via immunoSEQ multiplex PCR, lists solely in-frame clones and lacks some. The sample yields roughly 93,000 clones, roughly nine tenths seen once. The sample taken for sequencing was peripheral blood. These receptors came from a man aged 50-60 years with acute or convalescent COVID-19.

The V and J genes are TRBV4-2 and TRBJ2-2, with TRBD2 matching 14 bases. This CDR3 region has 17 residues. J lost 7 bases, V lost 5 bases, and 9 bases had no gene match. Germline CDR1 and CDR2: LGHNA and YNFKEQ. The CDR3 sequence: CASSLQTSGGEVGELFF. The CDR3 region has the DNA TGTGCCAGCAGCTTGCAGACTAGCGGGGGGGAGGTCGGGGAGCTGTTTTTT.

The chain links TRBV29-1 to TRBJ2-7; the match to TRBD2 covers 11 bases. The ends lost 3 bases at V and 6 bases at J; junction bases unmatched: 7. Looked up from germline, CDR1 is SQVTM and CDR2 is ANQGSEA. CDR3 length equals 14 residues. The CDR3 protein is CSVDPSGGKGEQYF. In nucleotides, the CDR3 is TGCAGCGTTGACCCTAGCGGGGGGAAAGGCGAGCAGTACTTC.

The chain recombines TRBV6-5 with TRBJ1-2; D is perhaps TRBD1 (6 bases). V lost 2 bases, J lost 4 bases, and 14 bases lay in between. Germline V gene sequence: CDR1 MNHEY, CDR2 SVGAGI. The CDR3 contains 15 residues. CDR3 residues: CASSYDHRATYGYTF. CDR3 DNA: TGTGCCAGCAGTTACGATCACAGGGCCACCTATGGCTACACCTTC.

J is TRBJ2-3 and V is TRBV7-2; 7 nucleotides agree with TRBD2. Germline lookup yields CDR1 SGHTA and CDR2 FQGNSA. Losses at the gene ends were 6 bases for V and 0 bases for J; bases not matched to a gene: 6. This CDR3 is built from 15 residues. CDR3 nucleotides: TGTGCCAGCAGGGGGACTATCGCTAGCACAGATACGCAGTATTTT. It codes for CASRGTIASTDTQYF.

The chain combines TRBV11-3 with TRBJ2-7; 7 bases align to TRBD2. J gave up 3 bases and V 2 bases, and 1 base lay outside the gene matches. Germline V CDR1 and CDR2: SGHNT, YENEEA. The length of the CDR3 is 13 residues. CDR3 coding DNA: TGTGCCAGCAGCTTAAGGGAGGGCTACGAGCAGTACTTC. This translates into CASSLREGYEQYF.

The chain carries TRBV6-6 and TRBJ2-7, with TRBD1 matching 10 bases. Germline-derived CDR1 and CDR2 are MNHNY and SVGAGI (reference sequence). Germline trimming cut 6 bases from V and 3 bases from J; bases unmatched to any gene: 8. This CDR3 region has 15 residues. The CDR3 nucleotides read TGTGCCAGCAGCCGGGACAGGGGAACCTACTACGAGCAGTACGTC. It translates to CASSRDRGTYYEQYV.

V and J are TRBV2 and TRBJ1-1; D perhaps matches TRBD1 (5 bases). CDR1 and CDR2 from the germline V gene are SNHLY and FYNNEI. The V end lost 5 bases, the J end lost 1 base, and 11 bases lay between the germline ends. CDR3 length equals 14 residues. CDR3 protein: CASSPQGGNTEAFF. In nucleotides, the CDR3 is TGTGCCAGCAGTCCCCAGGGTGGGAACACTGAAGCTTTCTTT. Supplemented by reference TRBV2 and TRBJ1-1, the full variable domain reads EPEVTQTPSHQVTQMGQEVILRCVPISNHLYFYWYRQILGQKVEFLVSFYNNEISEKSEIFDDQFSVERPDGSNFTLKIRSTKLEDSAMYFCASSPQGGNTEAFFGQGTRLTVV.

The chain employs TRBV23-1 and TRBJ2-3; maybe TRBD1 (5 bases). TRBV23-1 falls under the ORF class, with uncertain function. This CDR3 comprises 15 residues. V shed 7 bases and J shed 1 base, with 15 bases lying between them. The CDR3 loop is CASTPGYRRTDTQYF. Written as DNA, the CDR3 is TGCGCCAGCACGCCAGGGTACCGCCGCACAGATACGCAGTATTTT.

V and J are TRBV5-4 and TRBJ1-2; 7 bases agree with TRBD1. The germline V gene has CDR1 SGHNT and CDR2 YYREEE (reference sequence). The junction had 6 bases not matched to a gene; V was cut back by 1 base and J by 6 bases. The CDR3 is 14 residues long. The CDR3 DNA reads TGTGCCAGCAGCTTGCGACAGGGTGGCCATGGCTACACCTTC. It is translated as CASSLRQGGHGYTF. Supplemented by reference TRBV5-4 and TRBJ1-2, the full variable domain reads ETGVTQSPTHLIKTRGQQVTLRCSSQSGHNTVSWYQQALGQGPQFIFQYYREEENGRGNFPPRFSGLQFPNYSSELNVNALELDDSALYLCASSLRQGGHGYTFGSGTRLTVV.

The rearrangement uses TRBV3-1 (or the pseudogene TRBV3-2) and TRBJ2-2, with 7 bases identical to TRBD2. CDR1 LGHDT and CDR2 YNNKEL come from the germline V gene (reference sequence). With V trimmed by 4 bases and J by 5 bases, 4 bases remained unmatched. The CDR3 extends over 14 amino acids. The CDR3 here is CASSPLGGTGELFF. The CDR3 DNA reads as TGTGCCAGCAGCCCCCTGGGAGGGACCGGGGAGCTGTTTTTT.

The CDR3 here is CASSIIGSAGANVLTF. The CDR3 DNA follows: TGTGCCAGTAGTATAATCGGGAGCGCTGGGGCCAACGTCCTGACTTTC. The V call is TRBV19, the J call TRBJ2-6, with D possibly being TRBD2 (6 bases). The germline CDR1 and CDR2 sequences are LNHDA and SQIVND (reference sequence). V was trimmed by 2 bases and J by 2 bases, leaving 10 bases between them. This CDR3 comprises 16 residues.

The rearrangement uses TRBV5-4 and TRBJ1-1; D is perhaps TRBD1 (6 bases). The CDR3 loop spans 13 amino acids. Germline CDR1 and CDR2: SGHNT and YYREEE (reference sequence). V was pared by 0 bases and J by 9 bases, with 12 bases between. DNA for the CDR3: TGTGCCAGCAGCTTGGACAGGGATCGAAAAGCTTTCTTT. Its protein is CASSLDRDRKAFF.